These 11 T cell receptor beta chains were all obtained from the same sample, sequenced in a study of T cells in Graves' hyperthyroidism and ophthalmopathy. RNA transcripts served as the template for amplifying TCR beta CDR3 regions. During a first-round RT-PCR of the TCR CDR3, the HTBI primer set was used. Each CDR3 protein gets one entry after TCRdb re-called the multiplex PCR reads with MiXCR. The profile covers roughly 400,000 distinct CDR3 sequences, with 20% to 25% appearing a single time and roughly 80% taken by the ten largest. Sequencing used blood. The receptor source for this set is a man aged 50 or older with Graves' hyperthyroidism.

The CDR3 protein is CSQSGNGETQYF. The CDR3 DNA is TGCAGTCAGAGCGGGAATGGGGAGACCCAGTACTTC. The chain couples TRBV20-1 to TRBJ2-5; 7 bases line up with TRBD2. The germline CDR1 and CDR2 sequences are DFQATT and SNEGSKA (reference sequence). The CDR3 is 12 residues long. With V trimmed by 8 bases and J by 5 bases, 8 bases remained unmatched.

This clonotype was observed at least ten times. The rearrangement uses TRBV2 and TRBJ2-1, with 14 bases aligning to TRBD2. This CDR3 spans 15 amino acids. V lost 4 bases and J lost 7; bases outside the gene matches: 3. CDR1 is SNHLY, CDR2 FYNNEI, per germline. The CDR3 protein is CASSATSGRGNEQFF. CDR3 DNA: TGTGCCAGCAGTGCGACTAGCGGGAGGGGGAATGAGCAGTTCTTC.

Only a few counts were recorded for this clonotype. The CDR3, as DNA: TGTGCCAGCAGTTGGCGTCAGGGTGGAAAAGATACGCAGTATTTT. Translated, it gives CASSWRQGGKDTQYF. The J gene is TRBJ2-3, the V gene TRBV27, with TRBD1 as a possible D gene (5 bases). The CDR3 consists of 15 residues. The germline V and J ends were trimmed by 4 bases and 5 bases, with 16 bases remaining between them. Germline loops: CDR1 MNHEY, CDR2 SMNVEV (reference sequence).

Only a few counts were recorded for this clonotype. The genes are TRBV12-3 or TRBV12-4 and TRBJ2-1; 13 nucleotides match TRBD2. This CDR3 region has 15 residues. With 6 bases clipped from V and 2 bases from J, the junction kept 1 base outside the gene matches. The CDR3 loop is CASRGTSGTYNEQFF. The CDR3 nucleotides read TGTGCCAGCAGAGGGACTAGCGGGACCTACAATGAGCAGTTCTTC.

This clonotype has a count of ten or more. The genes are TRBV5-5 and TRBJ2-5; 8 nucleotides align to TRBD1. The J segment lost 8 bases and the V segment lost 2 bases, leaving 14 bases of the junction unmatched. Germline V lookup: CDR1 SGHKS, CDR2 YYEKEE (reference sequence). This CDR3 is built from 16 residues. CDR3 loop: CASSLNLDRAGGTQYF. The CDR3 DNA follows: TGTGCCAGCAGCTTAAACCTGGACAGGGCTGGGGGTACCCAGTACTTC.

This clonotype has just one count. The gene calls are TRBV20-1 and TRBJ1-5, with a weak D call TRBD1 (6 bases). CDR3 size: 13 residues. Per germline, CDR1 DFQATT and CDR2 SNEGSKA (reference sequence). The ends were cut back, 6 bases at V and 2 bases at J, with 11 bases in the middle. The CDR3 spells CSARDTRNQPQHF. CDR3 sequence (DNA): TGCAGTGCCCGGGACACACGCAATCAGCCCCAGCATTTT.

The chain is built from TRBV19 and TRBJ2-7; D is unresolved. The CDR3 has 13 residues. The V end lost 2 bases, the J end lost 5 bases, and 10 bases lay between the germline ends. Per the germline V gene, CDR1 is LNHDA and CDR2 is SQIVND (reference sequence). The CDR3 nucleotides read TGTGCCAGTAGTATAACAGTTGGCCACGAGCAGTACTTC. It codes for CASSITVGHEQYF.

The chain recombines TRBV9 with TRBJ2-5; D gene unclear. The V gene lost 5 bases and the J gene lost 4 bases, with 9 bases spanning the gap. The CDR3 consists of 12 residues. CDR1 SGDLS and CDR2 YYNGEE come from the germline V gene. The CDR3 sequence: CASSGPRETQYF. The CDR3 DNA sequence: TGTGCCAGCAGTGGACCCCGAGAGACCCAGTACTTC. Based on the CDR3 plus reference TRBV9 and TRBJ2-5, the full variable domain is DSGVTQTPKHLITATGQRVTLRCSPRSGDLSVYWYQQSLDQGLQFLIQYYNGEERAKGNILERFSAQQFPDLHSELNLSSLELGDSALYFCASSGPRETQYFGPGTRLLVL.

There are many counts of this clonotype. This chain joins TRBV12-3 or TRBV12-4 and TRBJ1-1; D is possibly TRBD1 (5 bases). Trimming removed 8 bases at V and 1 base at J, with 14 bases between. This CDR3 has 14 amino acids. The CDR3 spells CASSDLGPNTEAFF. The CDR3 DNA reads as TGTGCCAGCTCCGATCTGGGACCGAACACTGAAGCTTTCTTT.

The genes are TRBV25-1 and TRBJ1-1, with 9 bases aligning to TRBD1. From germline, CDR1 is MGHDK and CDR2 SYGVNS. The CDR3 extends over 13 amino acids. The J segment lost 5 bases and the V segment lost 6 bases, leaving 4 bases of the junction unmatched. The DNA for the CDR3 is TGTGCCAGCAGACAGGGGGCGACGACTGAAGCTTTCTTT. This sequence encodes CASRQGATTEAFF.

This clonotype has ten or more counts. The chain employs TRBV2 and TRBJ2-3; the D gene is possibly TRBD2 (5 bases). The CDR3 extends over 15 amino acids. Trimming shortened V by 1 base and J by 1 base, and 9 bases separated the two germline ends. The germline V gene encodes CDR1 SNHLY and CDR2 FYNNEI. The CDR3 coding sequence is TGTGCCAGCAGTGAAGGGAGGACCCGCACAGATACGCAGTATTTT. It is translated as CASSEGRTRTDTQYF.